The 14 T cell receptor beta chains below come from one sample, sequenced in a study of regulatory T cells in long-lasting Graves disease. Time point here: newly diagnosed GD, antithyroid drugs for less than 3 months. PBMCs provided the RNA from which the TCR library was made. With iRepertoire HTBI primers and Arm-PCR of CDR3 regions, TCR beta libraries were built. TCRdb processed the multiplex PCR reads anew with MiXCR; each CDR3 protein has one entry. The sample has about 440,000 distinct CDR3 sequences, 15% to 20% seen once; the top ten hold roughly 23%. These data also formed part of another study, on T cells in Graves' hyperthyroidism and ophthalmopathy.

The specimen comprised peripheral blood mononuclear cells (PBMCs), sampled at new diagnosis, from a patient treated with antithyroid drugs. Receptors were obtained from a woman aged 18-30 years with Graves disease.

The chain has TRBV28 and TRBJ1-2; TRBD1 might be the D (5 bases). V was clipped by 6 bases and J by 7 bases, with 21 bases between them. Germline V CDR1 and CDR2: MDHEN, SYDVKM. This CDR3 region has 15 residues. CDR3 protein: CASRKWVGREAGYTF. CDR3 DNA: TGTGCCAGCAGAAAGTGGGTGGGCAGGGAGGCTGGCTACACCTTC.

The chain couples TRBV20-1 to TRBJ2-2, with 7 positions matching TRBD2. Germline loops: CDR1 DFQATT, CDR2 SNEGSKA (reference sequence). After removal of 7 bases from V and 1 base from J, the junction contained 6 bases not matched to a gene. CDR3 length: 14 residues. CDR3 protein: CSGNGGRNTGELFF. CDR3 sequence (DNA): TGCAGTGGAAACGGCGGGAGGAACACCGGGGAGCTGTTTTTT.

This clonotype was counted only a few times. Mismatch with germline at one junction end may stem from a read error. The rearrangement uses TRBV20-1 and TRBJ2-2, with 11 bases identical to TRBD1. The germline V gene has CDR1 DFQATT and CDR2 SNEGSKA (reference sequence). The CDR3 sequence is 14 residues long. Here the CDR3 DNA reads TGCAGTGCTAAGGGACAGGGGGACACCGGGGGGCTGTTTTTT. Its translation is CSAKGQGDTGGLFF.

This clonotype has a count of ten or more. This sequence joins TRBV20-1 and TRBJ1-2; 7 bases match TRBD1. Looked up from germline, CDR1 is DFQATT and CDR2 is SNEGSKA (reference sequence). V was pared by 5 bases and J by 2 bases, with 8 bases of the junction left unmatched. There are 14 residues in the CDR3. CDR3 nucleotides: TGCAGTGCTTATAGGACAGGTCCGAACTATGGCTACACCTTC. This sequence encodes CSAYRTGPNYGYTF.

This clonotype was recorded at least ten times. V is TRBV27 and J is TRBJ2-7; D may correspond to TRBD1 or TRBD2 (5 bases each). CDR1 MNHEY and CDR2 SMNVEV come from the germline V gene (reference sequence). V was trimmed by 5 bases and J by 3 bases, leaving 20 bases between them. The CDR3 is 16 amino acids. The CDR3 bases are TGTGCCAGCAGTCTCTCCCTGCTGGGGACCAGCTACGAGCAGTACTTC. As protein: CASSLSLLGTSYEQYF.

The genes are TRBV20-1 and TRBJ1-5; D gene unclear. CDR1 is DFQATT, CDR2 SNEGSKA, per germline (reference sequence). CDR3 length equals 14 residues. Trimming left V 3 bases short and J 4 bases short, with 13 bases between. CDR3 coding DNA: TGCAGTGCTAGGGTTCCAAGACCGAATCAGCCCCAGCATTTT. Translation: CSARVPRPNQPQHF.

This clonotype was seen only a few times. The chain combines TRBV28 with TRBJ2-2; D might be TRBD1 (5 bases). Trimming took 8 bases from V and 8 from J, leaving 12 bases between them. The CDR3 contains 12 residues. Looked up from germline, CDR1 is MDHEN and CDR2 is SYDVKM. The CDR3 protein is CASWSGLGELFF. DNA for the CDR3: TGTGCCAGCTGGTCAGGGTTGGGGGAGCTGTTTTTT.

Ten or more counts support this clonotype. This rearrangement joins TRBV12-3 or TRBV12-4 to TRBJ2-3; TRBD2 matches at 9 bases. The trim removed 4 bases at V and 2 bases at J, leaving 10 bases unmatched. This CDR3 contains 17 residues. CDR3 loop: CASSSLTSGRNTDTQYF. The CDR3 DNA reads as TGTGCCAGCAGTTCCCTGACTAGCGGCAGGAACACAGATACGCAGTATTTT.

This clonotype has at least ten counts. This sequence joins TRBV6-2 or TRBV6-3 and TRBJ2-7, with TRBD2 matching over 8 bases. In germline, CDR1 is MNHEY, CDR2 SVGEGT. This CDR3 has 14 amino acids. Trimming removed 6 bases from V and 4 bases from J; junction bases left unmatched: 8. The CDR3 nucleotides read TGTGCCAGCAGAGACAGCGGGAGTGTGTACGAGCAGTACTTC. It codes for CASRDSGSVYEQYF.

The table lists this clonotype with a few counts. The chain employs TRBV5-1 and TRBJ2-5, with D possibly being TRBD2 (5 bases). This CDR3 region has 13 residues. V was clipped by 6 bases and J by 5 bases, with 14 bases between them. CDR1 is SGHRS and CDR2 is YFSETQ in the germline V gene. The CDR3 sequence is CASKLTGVETQYF. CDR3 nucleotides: TGCGCCAGCAAATTAACCGGGGTCGAGACCCAGTACTTC.

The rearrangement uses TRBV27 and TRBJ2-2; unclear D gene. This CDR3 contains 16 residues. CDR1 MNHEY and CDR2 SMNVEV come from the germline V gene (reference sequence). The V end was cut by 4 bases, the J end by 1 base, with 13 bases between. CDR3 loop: CASSSAKALNTGELFF. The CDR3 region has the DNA TGTGCCAGCAGTTCAGCCAAGGCCCTGAACACCGGGGAGCTGTTTTTT.

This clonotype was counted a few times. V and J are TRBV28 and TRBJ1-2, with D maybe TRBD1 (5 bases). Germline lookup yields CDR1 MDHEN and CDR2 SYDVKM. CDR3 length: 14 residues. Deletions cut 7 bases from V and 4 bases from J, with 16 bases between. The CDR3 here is CASTSQAQFYGYTF. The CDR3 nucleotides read TGTGCCAGCACCTCACAGGCCCAGTTCTATGGCTACACCTTC.

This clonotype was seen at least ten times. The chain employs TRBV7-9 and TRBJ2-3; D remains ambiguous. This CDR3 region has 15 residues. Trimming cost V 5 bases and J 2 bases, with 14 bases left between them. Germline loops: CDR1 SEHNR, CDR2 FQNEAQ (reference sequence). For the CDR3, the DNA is TGTGCCAGCAGCCACCCCCAGCGAGACACAGATACGCAGTATTTT. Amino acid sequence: CASSHPQRDTDTQYF.

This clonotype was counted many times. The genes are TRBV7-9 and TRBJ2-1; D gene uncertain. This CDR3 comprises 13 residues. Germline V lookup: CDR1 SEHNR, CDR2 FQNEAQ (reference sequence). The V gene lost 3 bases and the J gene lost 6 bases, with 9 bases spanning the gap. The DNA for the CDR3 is TGTGCCAGCAGCTTTAGTAGATCCAATGAGCAGTTCTTC. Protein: CASSFSRSNEQFF. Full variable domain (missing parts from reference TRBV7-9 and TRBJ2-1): DTGVSQNPRHKITKRGQNVTFRCDPISEHNRLYWYRQTLGQGPEFLTYFQNEAQLEKSRLLSDRFSAERPKGSFSTLEIQRTEQGDSAMYLCASSFSRSNEQFFGPGTRLTVL.